Listed below are T cell receptor beta chains from one sample, sequenced in a study of blood T cell repertoires in COVID-19. TCRdb's table, derived via immunoSEQ multiplex PCR, lists solely in-frame clones and lacks some. The table has 90,000 to 120,000 clones, around 89% seen once; the top ten hold about 30%. Material for sequencing was peripheral blood. These receptor sequences come from an elderly woman with acute or convalescent COVID-19. Both conserved end residues are part of each CDR3. The D gene is left open where the match is weak. Clone sizes are given selectively: once, few, many, or a class where the clone is expanded.

>TRBV5-1|TRBJ1-5|NA|NA
CASSLSGGNQPQHF
TGCGCCAGCAGCTTATCGGGAGGCAATCAGCCCCAGCATTTT
>TRBV11-1|TRBJ1-5|TRBD1|NA
CASTGGNNQPQHF
TGTGCCAGCACAGGGGGAAACAATCAGCCCCAGCATTTT
>TRBV10-1|TRBJ2-1|TRBD2|once
CASSESLAGGPRGEQFF
TGCGCCAGCAGTGAGAGTCTAGCGGGGGGGCCTCGAGGCGAGCAGTTCTTC
>TRBV7-2|TRBJ1-1|NA|NA
CASSLDARMNTEAFF
TGTGCCAGCAGCTTAGATGCCAGAATGAACACTGAAGCTTTCTTT
>TRBV9|TRBJ2-7|TRBD1|NA
CASSVGGQGGYEQYF
TGTGCCAGCAGCGTAGGTGGACAGGGGGGGTACGAGCAGTACTTC
>TRBV9|TRBJ2-1|TRBD1|NA
CASSLRGTGAHEQFF
TGTGCCAGCTCCCTGAGGGGGACAGGGGCCCATGAGCAGTTCTTC
>TRBV5-4|TRBJ2-1|NA|NA
CASRGGASGVYNEQFF
TGTGCCAGCAGGGGGGGGGCCAGCGGGGTTTACAATGAGCAGTTCTTC
>TRBV19|TRBJ1-2|TRBD1|NA
CASSVAGQGNYGYTF
TGTGCCAGTAGTGTTGCGGGACAGGGCAACTATGGCTACACCTTC
>TRBV3-1/TRBV3-2|TRBJ1-2|TRBD1|NA
CASAWGTGTYGYTF
TGTGCCAGCGCCTGGGGGACAGGCACTTATGGCTACACCTTC
>TRBV5-1|TRBJ2-5|TRBD2|once
CASSRGLAGGAETQYF
TGCGCCAGCAGCCGGGGACTAGCGGGGGGCGCGGAGACCCAGTACTTC
>TRBV18|TRBJ2-1|NA|NA
CASSPPGLLNEQFF
TGTGCCAGCTCACCACCGGGACTCCTCAATGAGCAGTTCTTC
>TRBV27|TRBJ1-5|TRBD1|NA
CASSGQGGSNQPQHF
TGTGCCAGCAGTGGCCAGGGGGGTAGCAATCAGCCCCAGCATTTT
>TRBV10-3|TRBJ1-1|NA|NA
CAISDASGSNTEAFF
TGTGCCATCAGTGATGCGTCAGGGTCAAACACTGAAGCTTTCTTT
>TRBV5-1|TRBJ2-2|NA|NA
CASSSVEPTGELFF
TGCGCCAGCAGCTCGGTGGAGCCCACCGGGGAGCTGTTTTTT
>TRBV27|TRBJ2-3|NA|NA
CASSFSFLASDTQYF
TGTGCCAGCAGTTTTTCTTTCCTAGCTTCAGATACGCAGTATTTT
>TRBV5-5|TRBJ1-4|NA|NA
CASSLQGGEKLFF
TGTGCCAGCAGCCTGCAGGGTGGGGAAAAACTGTTTTTT
>TRBV5-6|TRBJ2-2|TRBD1|NA
CASSTPGQGTGELFF
TGTGCCAGCAGCACGCCGGGACAGGGGACCGGGGAGCTGTTTTTT
>TRBV2|TRBJ2-4|NA|NA
CASSLNGGPIAKNIQYF
TGTGCCAGCAGCCTGAATGGGGGCCCGATAGCCAAAAACATTCAGTACTTC
>TRBV24-1|TRBJ2-3|TRBD1|once
CATSDWDRGGSDTQYF
TGTGCCACCAGTGATTGGGACAGGGGCGGGTCAGATACGCAGTATTTT
>TRBV7-8|TRBJ2-7|NA|NA
CASSPRGARSYEQYF
TGTGCCAGCAGCCCCCGGGGGGCCCGGTCCTACGAGCAGTACTTC
>TRBV19|TRBJ1-5|TRBD1|NA
CASKSGTASSQPQHF
TGTGCCAGTAAATCGGGGACAGCCAGCAGTCAGCCCCAGCATTTT
>TRBV12-3/TRBV12-4|TRBJ1-2|NA|NA
CASSPGHVYGYTF
TGTGCCAGCAGCCCAGGACACGTGTATGGCTACACCTTC
>TRBV7-2|TRBJ2-7|NA|NA
CASSFAYEQYF
TGTGCCAGCAGCTTCGCCTACGAGCAGTACTTC
>TRBV28|TRBJ1-4|TRBD1|NA
CASSLFSTGGGKLFF
TGTGCCAGCAGTTTATTTTCCACAGGGGGAGGAAAACTGTTTTTT
>TRBV20-1|TRBJ1-3|TRBD1|NA
CSVDRGNTIYF
TGCAGTGTAGACAGGGGTAACACCATATATTTT